This T cell receptor (beta chain) was found in a study of neurological immune-mediated disorders (dated by TCRdb to between 2018 and 2021). Context from the whole study: Among the 35 or so multiple sclerosis patients, approximately 30 had relapsing-remitting MS and 3 had secondary progressive MS. The study compared peripheral blood TCR-beta repertoires of HTLV-I-associated myelopathy (HAM/TSP) patients, multiple sclerosis patients and healthy controls using UMI-based sequencing. Longitudinal samples, technical triplicates and paired sorted CD4+ and CD8+ T-cell subsets, alongside PBMC samples, were included among the approximately 110 TCR-beta libraries. The cohort comprised 68 subjects: 14 HAM/TSP patients, 35 or so multiple sclerosis patients and 20 or so healthy controls.

This clonotype has a count of ten or more. The antigen this receptor binds is unknown. No base quality values were provided; no much bigger clone lies one nucleotide off. To synthesize cDNA, template-switch 5'RACE was performed with a primer carrying a 10-nucleotide random unique molecular identifier so that each TCR transcript was tagged. Every sequencing run covered 15-18 subjects and yielded more than 160 million TCR-beta sequences. The RNeasy kit was used to extract total RNA. Using the KAPA Real-time Library Amplification kit, TCR-beta VDJ regions were amplified with primers for the TCR constant region and the 5'RACE anchor. Sample indexes and Illumina adaptors were added in a first PCR, after which library yield was increased in a second PCR. After Ampure bead purification, the roughly 650 bp TCR product was size-selected on a 2% E-gel SizeSelection system. Before pooling, library quality was assessed on a Bioanalyzer, concentration was determined with Qubit, and library quantification was performed with the Kapa Library Quantification kit. Libraries were sequenced paired-end 2 x 150 bp on an Illumina HiSeq 2500. To increase sequence diversity, about 25-31% phiX was spiked into each library pool. For the original study's pipeline: Quality-filtered reads were processed with the UMI-based MiGEC pipeline, which removed over 80% of raw TCR sequences during error correction. IMGT germline references were used for alignment of VDJ genes, and clonotypes were defined by a unique CDR3 amino acid sequence together with V-J genes. Clonal expansion, Shannon diversity and CDR3 relatedness (CalcPairwiseDistances, ClusterSamples) were evaluated with VDJtools, and phylogenetic trees were built with CLCbio workbench. Clones with at least 8 unique UMIs were defined as expanded, with this threshold being based on coefficient-of-variation modelling across technical triplicates. Clones were called with MiXCR by TCRdb after fastp trimmed the public reads at Q25, and only in-frame beta chains were retained. CDR3 protein duplicates are merged, each entry listing the most common genes and DNA. V and J calls and clone size were set by TCRdb, not the authors. The sample includes tens of thousands of distinct CDR3 sequences, with 3.5% to 5% observed a single time. The leading ten clones occupy about 1.5% of the sample.

General conclusions and limits of the study: The MS cluster was not associated with any clinical or MRI features, and the authors stated that larger cohorts are needed. TCR clonal expansion was highest in HAM/TSP patients and lowest in MS patients, with MS patients falling below even healthy controls. No identical CDR3 amino acid sequences were shared among expanded clones across subjects, suggesting private TCR-beta repertoires in all groups. Repertoires from 18 of 34 MS patients were grouped by phylogenetic analysis into a cluster of related CDR3 sequences, suggesting a possible repertoire-level signature.

Libraries from unsorted PBMCs were made from 2 million PBMCs kept in RNAlater at -80 degrees C until RNA extraction. The multiple sclerosis patients were enrolled in a US clinical protocol that evaluated disease progression with magnetic resonance imaging. Peripheral blood underwent Ficoll-Hypaque density gradient centrifugation to isolate PBMCs, which were then cryopreserved in liquid nitrogen. The junction shows trimming of 0 bases on V and 2 bases on J, and the gene matches do not reach 12 bases of it. Via the germline V gene (reference sequence), CDR1 is LGHDT and CDR2 YNNKEL. Inclusive of the bounding cysteine and phenylalanine, the CDR3 is 18 residues long. Left in the record is the CDR3 DNA by itself, 54 bases read in frame from the first base.

This clonotype originated in a man aged 25 to 40 with multiple sclerosis. Sample: PBMCs. Here the chain combines TRBV3-1 and TRBJ2-7; 8 of the junction bases match TRBD2. The DNA is TGTGCCAGCAGCCAAGAGGACCTAGCGGGCCCCGCCACCTACGAGCAGTACTTC. Its amino acids are CASSQEDLAGPATYEQYF.